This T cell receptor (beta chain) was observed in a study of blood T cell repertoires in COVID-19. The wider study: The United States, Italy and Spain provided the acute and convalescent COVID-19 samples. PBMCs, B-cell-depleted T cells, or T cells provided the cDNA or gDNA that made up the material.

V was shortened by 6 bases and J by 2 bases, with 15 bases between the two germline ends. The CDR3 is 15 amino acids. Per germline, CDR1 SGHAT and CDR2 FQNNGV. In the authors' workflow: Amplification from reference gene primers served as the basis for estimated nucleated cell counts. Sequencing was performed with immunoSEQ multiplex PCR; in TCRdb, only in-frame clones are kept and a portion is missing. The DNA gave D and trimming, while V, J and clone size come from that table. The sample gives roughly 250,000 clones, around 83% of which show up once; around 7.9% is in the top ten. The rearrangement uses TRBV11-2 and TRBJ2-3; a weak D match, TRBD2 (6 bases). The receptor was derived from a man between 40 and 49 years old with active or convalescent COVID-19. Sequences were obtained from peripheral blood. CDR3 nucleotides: TGTGCCAGCAGAACACTAGCAGGGTACACAGATACGCAGTATTTT. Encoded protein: CASRTLAGYTDTQYF.